The clone carrying this T cell receptor (beta chain) turned up a few times. Trimming shortened V by 1 base and J by 6 bases, and 13 bases separated the two germline ends. The CDR3 is made up of 14 amino acids. Germline-derived CDR1 and CDR2 are SGHTS and YDEGEE. One entry per CDR3 protein results from TCRdb running MiXCR on the 5' RACE reads. Here the sample spans about 350,000 distinct CDR3 sequences, about 12% being singletons. These data are taken from a study of T cells after yellow fever vaccination. Study-wide context: Libraries from low-cell-number fractions were prepared with the SMART-Seq v4 Ultra Low Input RNA kit.

This TCR was recovered from a man younger than 30 who received the YFV17D yellow fever vaccine. The chain joins TRBV5-8 to TRBJ1-1; D unresolved. Sample: CD4+ T cells sorted from PBMCs, taken 15 days after the yellow fever booster vaccination. The CDR3 spells CASSLFRGTAEAFF. The CDR3 DNA sequence: TGTGCCAGCAGCTTGTTTCGGGGAACGGCTGAAGCTTTCTTT.